One and the same sample provided the 11 T cell receptor beta chains below, sequenced in a study of T cells in Graves' hyperthyroidism and ophthalmopathy. RNA transcripts were the template for amplifying TCR beta CDR3 regions. The TCR CDR3 was amplified in a first-round RT-PCR using the HTBI primer set. TCRdb re-derived calls from the multiplex PCR reads in MiXCR, one entry per CDR3 protein. This table holds approximately 600,000 distinct CDR3 sequences, less than 25% found once. Input material: blood. These receptors all come from a man aged 25-45 years with Graves' ophthalmopathy.

As to this clonotype: A far larger clone lies a single base away; this is likely a read error. The chain is built from TRBV28 and TRBJ1-5; D gene ambiguous. The CDR3 sequence is 12 residues long. Germline CDR1 MDHEN, CDR2 SYDVKM. The CDR3: CASRDSDQPQHF. CDR3 DNA: TGTGCCAGCAGGGATAGCGATCAGCCCCAGCATTTT.

This clonotype has at least ten counts. The chain combines TRBV7-2 with TRBJ2-1; 9 bases agree with TRBD2. CDR3 length: 17 amino acids. Germline values: CDR1 SGHTA, CDR2 FQGNSA. The J segment lost 4 bases and the V segment lost 5 bases, leaving 12 bases of the junction unmatched. The CDR3, as DNA: TGTGCCAGCAGCGATAGAAAAGCGGGAGGTTTATACAATGAGCAGTTCTTC. Protein product: CASSDRKAGGLYNEQFF.

To note about this clonotype: This may come from a read error, since a much larger clone is one base off. The CDR3 protein is CASTASGRRGGELLF. The CDR3 nucleotides are TGTGCCAGCACCGCTAGCGGGAGGCGGGGCGGGGAGCTGCTTTTT. The chain combines TRBV27 with TRBJ2-2; TRBD2 aligns across 11 bases. The CDR3 runs 15 residues. Per the germline V gene, CDR1 is MNHEY and CDR2 is SMNVEV (reference sequence).

This clonotype was counted ten times or more. The chain uses TRBV20-1 and TRBJ2-1; 7 nucleotides line up with TRBD2. Germline V gives CDR1 DFQATT, CDR2 SNEGSKA (reference sequence). The CDR3 sequence is 16 residues long. V gave up 0 bases and J gave up 0 bases; unmatched junction bases: 5. The CDR3 spells CSARDPGGSSYNEQFF. The CDR3 DNA reads as TGCAGTGCTAGAGATCCTGGCGGGAGCTCCTACAATGAGCAGTTCTTC.

There are many counts of this clonotype. V and J are TRBV11-2 and TRBJ2-1, with 13 bases aligning to TRBD2. This CDR3 has 17 amino acids. Germline V CDR1 and CDR2: SGHAT, FQNNGV. Losses at the gene ends were 0 bases for V and 5 bases for J; bases not matched to a gene: 4. CDR3 sequence: CASSLDTGTSGNNEQFF. For the CDR3, the DNA is TGTGCCAGCAGCTTAGATACCGGGACTAGCGGGAACAATGAGCAGTTCTTC.

The rearrangement joins TRBV20-1 to TRBJ1-2; D may be TRBD1 (5 bases). The CDR3 is made up of 11 amino acids. The ends were cut back, 6 bases at V and 8 bases at J, with 13 bases in the middle. CDR1 is DFQATT, CDR2 SNEGSKA, per germline (reference sequence). CDR3 nucleotide sequence: TGCAGTGCGACGGGACCTAGAGGCTACACCTTC. The encoded protein is CSATGPRGYTF.

This clonotype has a handful of counts. The chain combines TRBV10-3 with TRBJ2-7; 7 bases match TRBD1. CDR1 is ENHRY and CDR2 is SYGVKD in the germline V gene. The CDR3 has 12 amino acids. The V gene end was trimmed by 8 bases and the J gene end by 0 bases; junction bases not matched to a gene: 1. The CDR3 is CAIGDSSYEQYF. For the CDR3, the DNA is TGTGCCATCGGGGACAGCTCCTACGAGCAGTACTTC.

The sample holds a few counts of this clonotype. This chain uses TRBV5-1 with TRBJ2-7; D may match TRBD1 or TRBD2 (5 bases each). CDR3 size: 14 residues. The germline V and J ends were trimmed by 2 bases and 1 base, with 10 bases remaining between them. Germline CDR1 is SGHRS and CDR2 is YFSETQ. This chain's CDR3 is CASSFGDPSYEQYF. The CDR3 DNA follows: TGCGCCAGCAGCTTTGGGGACCCTTCCTACGAGCAGTACTTC. The entire variable domain, with the rest obtained from reference TRBV5-1 and TRBJ2-7, is as follows: KAGVTQTPRYLIKTRGQQVTLSCSPISGHRSVSWYQQTPGQGLQFLFEYFSETQRNKGNFPGRFSGRQFSNSRSEMNVSTLELGDSALYLCASSFGDPSYEQYFGPGTRLTVT.

Only one count was recorded for this clonotype. V gene TRBV6-1 combines with J gene TRBJ2-4, with 8 bases that match TRBD1. V lost 4 bases, J lost 7 bases, and 0 bases stayed unmatched. Germline V gene data show CDR1 as MNHNS and CDR2 as SASEGT. The CDR3 totals 12 residues. Here the CDR3 DNA reads TGTGCCAGCAGTGGGACAGGGAACATTCAGTACTTC. It translates to CASSGTGNIQYF.

A remark on this clonotype: A much larger clone differs by one base, so this may be a read error. CDR3 in DNA: TGCAGTGCTAGAGGCCCGGACGCCCGCCAGCAGTACTTC. Its protein is CSARGPDARQQYF. The rearrangement links TRBV20-1 to TRBJ2-7; D gene uncertain. Trimming pared 1 base from V and 8 bases from J, leaving 15 bases between. CDR1 and CDR2 (germline): DFQATT, SNEGSKA (reference sequence). This CDR3 region has 13 residues.

This clonotype was observed many times. Sequence at one end of the junction differs from germline and may be a read error. V and J are TRBV7-2 and TRBJ2-5, with 12 bases fitting TRBD2. Germline V CDR1 and CDR2: SGHTA, FQGNSA. The CDR3 has 14 amino acids. The chain's CDR3 is CASSPGLAGETQYF. The CDR3 bases are TGCGCCAGCAGCCCGGGACTAGCGGGAGAGACCCAGTACTTC.